This TCR beta chain was obtained from a study of CD8 T cells in Susac syndrome. About 0.5 to 1 ug RNA was reverse transcribed with random hexamers. TCRdb called the immunoSEQ multiplex PCR reads again in MiXCR, with one record for every CDR3 protein. The sample consists of 200,000 to 250,000 distinct CDR3 sequences, roughly 93% of them appearing once. While CD8+ and CD4+ T cells were isolated negatively, TEMRA cells were enriched by FACS. Germline loops: CDR1 MDHEN, CDR2 SYDVKM. The V end lost 4 bases, the J end lost 7 bases, and 13 bases lay between the germline ends. The CDR3 is made up of 13 amino acids.

This TCR derives from a human donor with Susac syndrome. The chain carries TRBV28 and TRBJ1-2; unclear D gene. The sequencing sample was made of CD4+ T cells from PBMCs. The CDR3 DNA reads TGTGCCAGCAGTTCTCCGGGTCCGTCTGGCTACACCTTC. It translates to CASSSPGPSGYTF.